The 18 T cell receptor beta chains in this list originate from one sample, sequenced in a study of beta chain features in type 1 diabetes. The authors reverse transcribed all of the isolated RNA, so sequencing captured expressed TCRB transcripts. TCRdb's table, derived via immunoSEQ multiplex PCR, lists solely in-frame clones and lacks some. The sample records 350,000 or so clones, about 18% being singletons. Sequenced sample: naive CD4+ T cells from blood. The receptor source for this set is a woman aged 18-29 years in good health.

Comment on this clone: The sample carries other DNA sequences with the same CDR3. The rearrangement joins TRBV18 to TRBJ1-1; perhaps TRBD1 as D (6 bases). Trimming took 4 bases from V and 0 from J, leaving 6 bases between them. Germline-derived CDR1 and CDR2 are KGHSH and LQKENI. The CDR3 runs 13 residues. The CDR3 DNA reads TGTGCCAGCTCACGGACAGTGAACACTGAAGCTTTCTTT. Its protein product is CASSRTVNTEAFF.

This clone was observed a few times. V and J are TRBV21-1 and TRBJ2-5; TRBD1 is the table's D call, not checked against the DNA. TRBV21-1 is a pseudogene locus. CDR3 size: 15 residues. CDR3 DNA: TGTGCCAGCAGCTTTTACAGCTACCGGTTCAAGACCCAGTACTTC. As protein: CASSFYSYRFKTQYF.

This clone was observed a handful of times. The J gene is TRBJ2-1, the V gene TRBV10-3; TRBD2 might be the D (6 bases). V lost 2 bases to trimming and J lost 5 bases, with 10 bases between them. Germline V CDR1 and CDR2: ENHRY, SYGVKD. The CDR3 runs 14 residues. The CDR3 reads CAISEAGGHNEQFF. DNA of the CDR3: TGTGCCATCAGTGAGGCCGGGGGACACAATGAGCAGTTCTTC.

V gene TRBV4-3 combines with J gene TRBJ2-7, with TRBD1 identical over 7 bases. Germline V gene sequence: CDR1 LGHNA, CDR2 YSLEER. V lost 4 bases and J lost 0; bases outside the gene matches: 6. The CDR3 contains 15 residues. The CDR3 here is CASSPGTAVSYEQYF. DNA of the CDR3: TGCGCCAGCAGCCCCGGGACAGCGGTCTCCTACGAGCAGTACTTC.

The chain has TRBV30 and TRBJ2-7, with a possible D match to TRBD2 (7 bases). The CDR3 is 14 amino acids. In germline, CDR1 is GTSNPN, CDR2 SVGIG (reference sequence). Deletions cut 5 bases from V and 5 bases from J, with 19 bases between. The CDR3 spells CAWSRGGGAHEQYF. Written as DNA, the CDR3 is TGTGCCTGGTCCAGGGGAGGGGGGGCCCACGAGCAGTACTTC.

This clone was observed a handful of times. CDR3 sequence reads: CASSKERPRFYGYTF. The CDR3 DNA reads TGTGCCAGCAGCAAGGAGAGACCGAGGTTCTATGGCTACACCTTC. The chain combines TRBV21-1 with TRBJ1-2. TRBV21-1 is a documented pseudogene. The CDR3 covers 15 residues.

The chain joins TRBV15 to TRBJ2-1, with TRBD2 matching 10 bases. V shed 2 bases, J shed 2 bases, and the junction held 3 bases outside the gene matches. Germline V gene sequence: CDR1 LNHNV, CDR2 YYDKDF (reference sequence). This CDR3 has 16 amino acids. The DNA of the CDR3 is TGTGCCACCAGCAGACTAGCGGGGGAAGCCTACAATGAGCAGTTCTTC. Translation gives CATSRLAGEAYNEQFF.

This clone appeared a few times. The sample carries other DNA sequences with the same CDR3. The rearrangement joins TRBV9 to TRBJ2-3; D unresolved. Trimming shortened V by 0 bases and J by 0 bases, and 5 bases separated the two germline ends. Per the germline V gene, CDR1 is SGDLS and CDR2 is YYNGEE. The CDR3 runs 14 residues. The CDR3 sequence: CASSVDSSTDTQYF. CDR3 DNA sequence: TGTGCCAGCAGCGTAGACTCCAGCACAGATACGCAGTATTTT.

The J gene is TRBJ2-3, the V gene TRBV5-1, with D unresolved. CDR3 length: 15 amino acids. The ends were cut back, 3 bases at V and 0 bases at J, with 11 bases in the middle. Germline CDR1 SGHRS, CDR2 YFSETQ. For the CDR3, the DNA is TGCGCCAGCAGCTCCTTCCCGAGGAGCACAGATACGCAGTATTTT. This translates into CASSSFPRSTDTQYF.

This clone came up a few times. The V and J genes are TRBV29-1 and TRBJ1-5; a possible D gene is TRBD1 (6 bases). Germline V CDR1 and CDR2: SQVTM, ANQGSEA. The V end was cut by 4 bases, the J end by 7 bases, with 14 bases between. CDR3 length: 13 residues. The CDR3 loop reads CSVVQGLGQPQHF. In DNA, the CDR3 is TGCAGCGTTGTTCAGGGGCTAGGGCAGCCCCAGCATTTT.

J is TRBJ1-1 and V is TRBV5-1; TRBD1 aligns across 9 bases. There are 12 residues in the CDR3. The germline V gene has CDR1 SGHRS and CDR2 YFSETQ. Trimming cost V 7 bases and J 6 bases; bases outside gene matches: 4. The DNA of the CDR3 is TGCGCCAGCCGGACAGGGGAGGCTGAAGCTTTCTTT. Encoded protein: CASRTGEAEAFF.

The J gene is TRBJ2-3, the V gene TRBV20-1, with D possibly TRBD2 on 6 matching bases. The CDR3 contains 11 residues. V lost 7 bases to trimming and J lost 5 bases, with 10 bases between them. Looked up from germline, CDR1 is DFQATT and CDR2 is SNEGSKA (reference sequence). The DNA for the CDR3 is TGCAGTGTTTGGGGGGAAGATACGCAGTATTTT. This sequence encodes CSVWGEDTQYF.

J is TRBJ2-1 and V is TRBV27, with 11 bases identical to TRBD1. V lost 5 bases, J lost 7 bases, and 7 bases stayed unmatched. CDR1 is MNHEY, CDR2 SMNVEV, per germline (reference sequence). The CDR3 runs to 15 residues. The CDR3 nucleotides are TGTGCCAGCAGTCCCGCGGACAGGGGGCTGAATGAGCAGTTCTTC. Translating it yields CASSPADRGLNEQFF.

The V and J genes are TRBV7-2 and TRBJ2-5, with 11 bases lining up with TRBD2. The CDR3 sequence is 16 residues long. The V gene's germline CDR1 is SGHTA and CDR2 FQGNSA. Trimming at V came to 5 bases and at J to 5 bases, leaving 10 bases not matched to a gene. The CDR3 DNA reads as TGTGCCAGCAGCGCCCGACTAGCGGGATACGGGGAGACCCAGTACTTC. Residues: CASSARLAGYGETQYF.

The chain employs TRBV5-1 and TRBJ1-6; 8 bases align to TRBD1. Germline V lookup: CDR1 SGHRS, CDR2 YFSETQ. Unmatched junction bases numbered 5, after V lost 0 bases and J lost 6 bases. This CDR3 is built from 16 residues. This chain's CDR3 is CASSLDRGSINSPLHF. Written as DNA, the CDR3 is TGCGCCAGCAGCTTGGACAGGGGGTCCATTAATTCACCCCTCCACTTT.

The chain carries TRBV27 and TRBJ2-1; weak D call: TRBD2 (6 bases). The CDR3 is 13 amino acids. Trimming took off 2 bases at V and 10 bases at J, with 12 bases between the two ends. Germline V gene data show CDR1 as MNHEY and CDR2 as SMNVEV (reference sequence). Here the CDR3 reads CASSLVGGNEQFF. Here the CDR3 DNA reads TGTGCCAGCAGTTTAGTGGGAGGCAACGAGCAGTTCTTC.

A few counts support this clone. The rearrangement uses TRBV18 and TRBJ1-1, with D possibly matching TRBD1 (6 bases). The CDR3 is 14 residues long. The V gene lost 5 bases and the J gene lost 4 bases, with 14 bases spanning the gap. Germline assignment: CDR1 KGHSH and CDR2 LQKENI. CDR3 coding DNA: TGTGCCAGCTCATACCAGGTAGGGGGCACTGAAGCTTTCTTT. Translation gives CASSYQVGGTEAFF.

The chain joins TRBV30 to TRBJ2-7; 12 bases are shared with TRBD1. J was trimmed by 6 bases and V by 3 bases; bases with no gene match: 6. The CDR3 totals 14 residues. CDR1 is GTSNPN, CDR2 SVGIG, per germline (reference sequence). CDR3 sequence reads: CAWSAGQGAGEQYF. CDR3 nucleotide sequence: TGTGCCTGGAGCGCGGGACAGGGGGCCGGCGAGCAGTACTTC.